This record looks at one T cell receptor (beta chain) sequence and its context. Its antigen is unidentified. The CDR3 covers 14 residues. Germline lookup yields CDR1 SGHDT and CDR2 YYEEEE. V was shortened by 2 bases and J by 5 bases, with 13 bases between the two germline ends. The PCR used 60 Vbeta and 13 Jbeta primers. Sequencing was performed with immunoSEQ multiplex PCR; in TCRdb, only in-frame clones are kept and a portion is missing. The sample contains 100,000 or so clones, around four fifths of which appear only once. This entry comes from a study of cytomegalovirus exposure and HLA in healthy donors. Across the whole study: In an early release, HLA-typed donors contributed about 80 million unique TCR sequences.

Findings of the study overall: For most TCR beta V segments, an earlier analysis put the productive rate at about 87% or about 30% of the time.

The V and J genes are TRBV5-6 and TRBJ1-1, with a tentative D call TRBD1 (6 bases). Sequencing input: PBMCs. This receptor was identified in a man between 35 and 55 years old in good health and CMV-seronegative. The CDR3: CASSLYNRETEAFF. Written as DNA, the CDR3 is TGTGCCAGCAGCTTATATAACAGGGAAACTGAAGCTTTCTTT.